These 13 T cell receptor beta chains were all obtained from the same sample, sequenced in a study of graft-versus-host responses after intestinal transplantation. Profiling relied on immunoSEQ multiplex PCR, and the TCRdb table lists in-frame clones only, not all of them. The sample lists roughly 62,000 clones, 90% to 95% seen once, with 2.5% to 3% in the top ten. The starting material was PBMCs, obtained roughly 120 days after intestinal transplantation. The source is a human patient who received an intestinal transplant, so some T cells may come from the graft donor.

This clone was observed a few times. The rearrangement links TRBV27 to TRBJ1-1; D is undetermined. The CDR3 runs to 15 residues. Germline V gene data show CDR1 as MNHEY and CDR2 as SMNVEV (reference sequence). Trimming took off 2 bases at V and 1 base at J, with 11 bases between the two ends. DNA for the CDR3: TGTGCCAGCAGTTTAGCGCTGGGTTGGAACACTGAAGCTTTCTTT. This gives the protein CASSLALGWNTEAFF.

This sequence joins TRBV28 and TRBJ2-7; D unclear. The CDR3 sequence is 11 residues long. Germline V gene sequence: CDR1 MDHEN, CDR2 SYDVKM. V was trimmed by 8 bases and J by 4 bases, leaving 9 bases between them. CDR3 bases: TGTGCCAGCGCCTATGGGTACGAGCAGTACTTC. Amino acid sequence: CASAYGYEQYF.

The chain recombines TRBV2 with TRBJ2-3; a possible D gene is TRBD1 (6 bases). Germline values: CDR1 SNHLY, CDR2 FYNNEI. CDR3 length: 14 amino acids. V shed 5 bases and J shed 8 bases, with 17 bases lying between them. The CDR3 nucleotides read TGTGCCAGCAGTCCGGGACAAGAAAGTGGTACGCAGTATTTT. It translates to CASSPGQESGTQYF.

The chain recombines TRBV30 with TRBJ2-3; D not certain. The V end was cut by 2 bases, the J end by 1 base, with 25 bases between. Germline assignment: CDR1 GTSNPN and CDR2 SVGIG (reference sequence). There are 19 residues in the CDR3. CDR3 nucleotide sequence: TGTGCCTGGAGTATCCCACCCCGGCAAGGGTACGACCGCACAGATACGCAGTATTTT. Amino acids: CAWSIPPRQGYDRTDTQYF.

The rearrangement links TRBV10-3 to TRBJ1-2; D is possibly TRBD1 (6 bases). This CDR3 is 15 amino acids long. CDR1 and CDR2 (germline): ENHRY, SYGVKD. V dropped 0 bases and J dropped 7 bases, with 15 bases sitting between them. The CDR3 here is CAISESRRGEIGYTF. DNA of the CDR3: TGTGCCATCAGTGAGTCGCGCAGGGGAGAGATTGGCTACACCTTC.

This clone has just a few counts. The chain recombines TRBV27 with TRBJ2-7; no firm D call. Germline CDR1 and CDR2: MNHEY and SMNVEV (reference sequence). The CDR3 totals 12 residues. Trimming removed 0 bases at V and 6 bases at J, with 6 bases between. The CDR3 protein is CASSLSWGEQYF. The CDR3 region has the DNA TGTGCCAGCAGTTTATCGTGGGGCGAGCAGTACTTC.

The chain carries TRBV7-9 and TRBJ2-7; 7 bases are shared with TRBD1. Germline V CDR1 and CDR2: SEHNR, FQNEAQ (reference sequence). The CDR3 spans 16 residues. V shed 4 bases and J 0 bases; nucleotides not matched to a gene: 9. The CDR3 nucleotides read TGTGCCAGCAGCTCACCACGACAGGGCCGCTCCTACGAGCAGTACTTC. Translating it yields CASSSPRQGRSYEQYF.

V usage is TRBV19 and J usage is TRBJ1-6; D is ambiguous. This CDR3 spans 14 amino acids. CDR1 and CDR2 from the germline V gene are LNHDA and SQIVND (reference sequence). V dropped 1 base and J dropped 6 bases, with 7 bases sitting between them. The CDR3 sequence: CASSIGPVNSPLHF. DNA for the CDR3: TGTGCCAGTAGTATAGGGCCGGTTAATTCACCCCTCCACTTT.

The V and J genes are TRBV15 and TRBJ1-6; D may be TRBD1 (5 bases). This CDR3 contains 14 residues. From germline, CDR1 is LNHNV and CDR2 YYDKDF (reference sequence). The ends were cut back, 0 bases at V and 14 bases at J, with 14 bases in the middle. CDR3 nucleotides: TGTGCCACCAGCAGAGAGTCGGGGGGGATGGCCCTCCACTTT. Its translation: CATSRESGGMALHF. The full variable domain, completed using reference TRBV15 and TRBJ1-6, is DAMVIQNPRYQVTQFGKPVTLSCSQTLNHNVMYWYQQKSSQAPKLLFHYYDKDFNNEADTPDNFQSRRPNTSFCFLDIRSPGLGDTAMYLCATSRESGGMALHFGNGTRLTVT.

This clone occurred a few times. This rearrangement joins TRBV7-3 to TRBJ2-1, with D hard to call. Trimming stripped 3 bases from V and 3 bases from J, with 6 bases between. The CDR3 runs 13 residues. CDR1 and CDR2 (germline): SGHTA, FQGTGA. CDR3 nucleotide sequence: TGTGCCAGCAGCTTCACATACTACAATGAGCAGTTCTTC. It is translated as CASSFTYYNEQFF.

The table lists this clone with a few counts. The rearrangement uses TRBV7-3 and TRBJ1-3, with D unresolved. Trimming shortened V by 5 bases and J by 1 base, and 6 bases separated the two germline ends. Germline V CDR1 and CDR2: SGHTA, FQGTGA. The CDR3 is 13 residues long. The CDR3 loop reads CASSLISGNTIYF. CDR3 nucleotide sequence: TGTGCCAGCAGCCTTATTTCTGGAAACACCATATATTTT.

This chain links TRBV18 with TRBJ2-7; perhaps TRBD1 as D (6 bases). Trimming removed 1 base at V and 2 bases at J, with 12 bases between. This CDR3 contains 15 residues. The germline gives CDR1 KGHSH, CDR2 LQKENI. CDR3 nucleotide sequence: TGTGCCAGCTCACCACTAGGGGGTGATACCTACGAGCAGTACTTC. Translated, it gives CASSPLGGDTYEQYF. The variable domain in full, completed from reference TRBV18 and TRBJ2-7, reads NAGVMQNPRHLVRRRGQEARLRCSPMKGHSHVYWYRQLPEEGLKFMVYLQKENIIDESGMPKERFSAEFPKEGPSILRIQQVVRGDSAAYFCASSPLGGDTYEQYFGPGTRLTVT.

This rearrangement joins TRBV5-4 to TRBJ1-3; maybe TRBD1 (6 bases). Germline CDR1 SGHNT, CDR2 YYREEE (reference sequence). CDR3 length equals 16 residues. Trimming removed 0 bases from V and 2 bases from J, with 12 bases in between. The CDR3 spells CASSLGGAGAGNTIYF. CDR3 coding DNA: TGTGCCAGCAGCTTGGGTGGAGCAGGGGCTGGAAACACCATATATTTT. Filled out from reference TRBV5-4 and TRBJ1-3, the complete variable domain reads ETGVTQSPTHLIKTRGQQVTLRCSSQSGHNTVSWYQQALGQGPQFIFQYYREEENGRGNFPPRFSGLQFPNYSSELNVNALELDDSALYLCASSLGGAGAGNTIYFGEGSWLTVV.